This TCR beta chain was observed in a study of shared clonotypes between healthy human individuals. Across the whole study: Three plates each covered CD4 naive and memory; CD8 naive two, CD8 memory one.

Replicate PCRs from sorted subsets contained about 200 ng DNA, which is around 30,000 T cell genomes. Sequenced by immunoSEQ multiplex PCR; TCRdb stores in-frame clones only, minus some. The sample has 550,000 to 850,000 clones; around 77% are singletons. Overall study findings and caveats: Against clonotypes common to all four donors, non-shared ones had lower generation probabilities.

Germline assignment: CDR1 SGHRS and CDR2 YFSETQ. The CDR3 totals 13 residues. Trimming stripped 2 bases from V and 5 bases from J, with 11 bases between. On this clone itself: The antigen is undetermined.

The clonotype was recovered from a woman aged 25 to 45 in good health. This chain links TRBV5-1 with TRBJ2-7; D uncertain. The sample comprised memory CD4+ T cells sorted from blood. Indicated subset: CD45RA-negative fraction. The CDR3 coding sequence is TGCGCCAGCAGCTTCGGACCCGACGACGAGCAGTACTTC. Protein sequence: CASSFGPDDEQYF.